This T cell receptor (beta chain) was profiled in a study of response to subunit inactivated influenza vaccine. MiXCR, applied by TCRdb to the RT-PCR reads, yields one record per CDR3 protein. The data contain roughly 620,000 distinct CDR3 sequences, 10% to 12% of them singletons. Deletions cut 3 bases from V and 3 bases from J, with 6 bases between. In germline, CDR1 is SEHNR, CDR2 FQNEAQ (reference sequence). CDR3 length: 12 residues. This clonotype was observed many times. These data also formed part of another study, on T cells expressing NK-cell markers. This second report adds: It was by 5'RACE template switching with UMIs that TCR beta cDNA was made. The study drew TCR beta repertoires from sorted CD3+CD56+NKG2C+, CD3+CD56+NKG2C- and CD3+CD56-NKG2C+ T cells. Eight donors were sequenced, seven testing HCMV-seropositive and one testing seronegative. In several experiments, an anti-gamma-delta TCR antibody restricted sorting to alpha-beta TCR T cells. HCMV specificity was not established for the expanded NKG2C+ T cell clones.

This chain links TRBV7-9 with TRBJ2-7, with D uncertain. The sample consisted of PBMCs from blood, taken on the day of vaccination. This clonotype was sampled from a man aged 45-65 years who received an inactivated influenza vaccine. The CDR3 DNA is TGTGCCAGCAGCTTTCTTAGCTACGAGCAGTACTTC. Protein product: CASSFLSYEQYF.